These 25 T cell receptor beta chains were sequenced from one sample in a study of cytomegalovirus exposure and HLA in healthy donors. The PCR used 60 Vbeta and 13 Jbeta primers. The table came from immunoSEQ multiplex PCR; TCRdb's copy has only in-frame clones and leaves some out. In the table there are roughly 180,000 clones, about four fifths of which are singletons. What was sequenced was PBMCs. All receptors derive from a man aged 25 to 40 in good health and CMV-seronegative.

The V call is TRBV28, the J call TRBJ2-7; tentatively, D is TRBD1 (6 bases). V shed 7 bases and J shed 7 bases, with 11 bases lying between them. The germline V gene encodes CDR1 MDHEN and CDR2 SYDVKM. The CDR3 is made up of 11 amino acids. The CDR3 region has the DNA TGTGCCAGCACCTTAGGGGGTGAGCAGTACTTC. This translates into CASTLGGEQYF.

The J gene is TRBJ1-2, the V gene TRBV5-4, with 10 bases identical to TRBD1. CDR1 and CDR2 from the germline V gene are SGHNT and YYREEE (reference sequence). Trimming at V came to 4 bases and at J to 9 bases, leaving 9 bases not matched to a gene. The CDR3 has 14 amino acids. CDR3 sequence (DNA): TGTGCCAGCAGCACCCACCGGGACAGGGGTCGCTACACCTTC. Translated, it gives CASSTHRDRGRYTF.

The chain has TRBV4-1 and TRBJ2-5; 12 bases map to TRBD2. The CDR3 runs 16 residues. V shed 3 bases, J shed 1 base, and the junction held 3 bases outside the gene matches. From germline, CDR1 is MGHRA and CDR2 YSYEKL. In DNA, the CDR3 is TGCGCCAGCAGCCACCCTAGCGGGAGGGCCCAAGAGACCCAGTACTTC. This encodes CASSHPSGRAQETQYF.

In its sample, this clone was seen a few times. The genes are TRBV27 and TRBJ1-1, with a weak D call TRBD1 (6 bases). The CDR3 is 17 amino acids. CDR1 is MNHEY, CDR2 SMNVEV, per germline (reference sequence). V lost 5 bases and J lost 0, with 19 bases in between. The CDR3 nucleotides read TGTGCCAGCAGTCCTTGGACAGTTATTAGGGTGAACACTGAAGCTTTCTTT. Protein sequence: CASSPWTVIRVNTEAFF.

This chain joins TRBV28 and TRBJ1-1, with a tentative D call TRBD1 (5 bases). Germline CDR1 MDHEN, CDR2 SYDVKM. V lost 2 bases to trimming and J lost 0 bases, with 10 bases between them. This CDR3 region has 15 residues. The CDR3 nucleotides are TGTGCCAGCAGTTTACAGGGCGGCCTGAACACTGAAGCTTTCTTT. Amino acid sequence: CASSLQGGLNTEAFF.

The CDR3 DNA reads TGTGCCAGCAGCCCCCAGGTAGCCGTCGCTGCGGGCACCATATATTTT. Amino acid sequence: CASSPQVAVAAGTIYF. V usage is TRBV7-8 and J usage is TRBJ1-3, with D unresolved. Trimming pared 5 bases from V and 9 bases from J, leaving 23 bases between. Germline V gene data show CDR1 as SGHVS and CDR2 as FQNEAQ. This CDR3 has 16 amino acids.

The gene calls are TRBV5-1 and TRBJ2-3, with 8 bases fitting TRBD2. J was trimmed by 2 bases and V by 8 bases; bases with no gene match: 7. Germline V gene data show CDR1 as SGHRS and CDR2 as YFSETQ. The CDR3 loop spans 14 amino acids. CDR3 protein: CASRGGAVTDTQYF. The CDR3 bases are TGCGCCAGTCGGGGGGGAGCTGTCACAGATACGCAGTATTTT.

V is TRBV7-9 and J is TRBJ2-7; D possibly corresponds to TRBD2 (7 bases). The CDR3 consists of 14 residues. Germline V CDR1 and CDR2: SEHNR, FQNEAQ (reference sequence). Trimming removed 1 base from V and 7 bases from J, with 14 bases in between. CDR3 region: CASSLEGGVPEQYF. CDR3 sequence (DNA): TGTGCCAGCAGCTTAGAGGGGGGGGTTCCGGAGCAGTACTTC. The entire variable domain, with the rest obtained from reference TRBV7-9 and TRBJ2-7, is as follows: DTGVSQNPRHKITKRGQNVTFRCDPISEHNRLYWYRQTLGQGPEFLTYFQNEAQLEKSRLLSDRFSAERPKGSFSTLEIQRTEQGDSAMYLCASSLEGGVPEQYFGPGTRLTVT.

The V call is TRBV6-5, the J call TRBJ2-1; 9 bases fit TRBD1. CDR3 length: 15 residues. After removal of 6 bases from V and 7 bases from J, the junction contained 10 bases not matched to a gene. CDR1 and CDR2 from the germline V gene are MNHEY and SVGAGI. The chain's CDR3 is CASRGTGTWGNEQFF. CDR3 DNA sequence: TGTGCCAGCAGGGGGACAGGGACCTGGGGGAATGAGCAGTTCTTC.

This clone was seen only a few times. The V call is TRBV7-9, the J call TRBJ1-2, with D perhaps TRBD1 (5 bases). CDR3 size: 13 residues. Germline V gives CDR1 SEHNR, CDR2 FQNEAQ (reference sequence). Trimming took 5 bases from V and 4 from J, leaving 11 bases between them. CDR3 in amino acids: CASSMQTVYGYTF. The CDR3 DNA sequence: TGTGCCAGCAGCATGCAGACAGTCTATGGCTACACCTTC.

The CDR3 protein is CASSPQGLNTEAFF. CDR3 DNA: TGTGCCAGCAGCCCACAGGGCTTGAACACTGAAGCTTTCTTT. The genes are TRBV9 and TRBJ1-1; D is perhaps TRBD1 (6 bases). V gave up 4 bases and J gave up 0 bases, with 10 bases separating them. Germline CDR1 is SGDLS and CDR2 is YYNGEE. The CDR3 consists of 14 residues. The entire variable domain, with the rest obtained from reference TRBV9 and TRBJ1-1, is as follows: DSGVTQTPKHLITATGQRVTLRCSPRSGDLSVYWYQQSLDQGLQFLIQYYNGEERAKGNILERFSAQQFPDLHSELNLSSLELGDSALYFCASSPQGLNTEAFFGQGTRLTVV.

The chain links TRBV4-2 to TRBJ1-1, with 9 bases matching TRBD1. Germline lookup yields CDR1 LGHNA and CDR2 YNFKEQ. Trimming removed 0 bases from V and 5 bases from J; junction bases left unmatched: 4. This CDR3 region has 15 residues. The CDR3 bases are TGTGCCAGCAGCCAAGAACCGGGACAGGGAACTGAAGCTTTCTTT. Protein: CASSQEPGQGTEAFF.

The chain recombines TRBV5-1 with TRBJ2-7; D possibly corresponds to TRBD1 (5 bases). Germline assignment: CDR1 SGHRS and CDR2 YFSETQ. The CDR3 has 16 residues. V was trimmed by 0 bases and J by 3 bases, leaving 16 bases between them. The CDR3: CASSLEQVSYRYEQYF. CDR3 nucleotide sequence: TGCGCCAGCAGCTTGGAACAGGTGTCATACCGCTACGAGCAGTACTTC. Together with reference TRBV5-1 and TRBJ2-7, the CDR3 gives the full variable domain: KAGVTQTPRYLIKTRGQQVTLSCSPISGHRSVSWYQQTPGQGLQFLFEYFSETQRNKGNFPGRFSGRQFSNSRSEMNVSTLELGDSALYLCASSLEQVSYRYEQYFGPGTRLTVT.

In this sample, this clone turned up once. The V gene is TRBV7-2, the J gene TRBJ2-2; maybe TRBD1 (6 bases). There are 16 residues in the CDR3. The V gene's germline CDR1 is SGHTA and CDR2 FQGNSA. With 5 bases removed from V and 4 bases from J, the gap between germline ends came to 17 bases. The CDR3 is CASSLTSGVGTGELFF. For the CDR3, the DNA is TGTGCCAGCAGCCTGACATCAGGGGTCGGCACCGGGGAGCTGTTTTTT.

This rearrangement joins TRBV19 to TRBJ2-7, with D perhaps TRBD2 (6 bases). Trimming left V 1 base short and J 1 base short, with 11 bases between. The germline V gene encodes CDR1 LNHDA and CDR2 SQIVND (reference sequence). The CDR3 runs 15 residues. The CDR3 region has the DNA TGTGCCAGTAGTATAGTGGAGGGGCCATCCTACGAGCAGTACTTC. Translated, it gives CASSIVEGPSYEQYF.

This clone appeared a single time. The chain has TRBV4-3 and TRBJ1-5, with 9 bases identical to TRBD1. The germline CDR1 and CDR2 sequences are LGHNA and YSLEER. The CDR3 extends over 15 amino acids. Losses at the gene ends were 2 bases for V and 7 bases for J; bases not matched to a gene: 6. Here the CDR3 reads CASSQSTGGLQPQHF. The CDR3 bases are TGCGCCAGCAGCCAATCTACAGGGGGCCTACAGCCCCAGCATTTT.

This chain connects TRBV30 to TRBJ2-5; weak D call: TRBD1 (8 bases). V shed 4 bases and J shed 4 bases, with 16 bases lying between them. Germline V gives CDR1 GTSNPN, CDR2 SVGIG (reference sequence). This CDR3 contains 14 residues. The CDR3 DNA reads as TGTGCCTGGACCCGGACAGGGAGGGGAGAGACCCAGTACTTC. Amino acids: CAWTRTGRGETQYF.

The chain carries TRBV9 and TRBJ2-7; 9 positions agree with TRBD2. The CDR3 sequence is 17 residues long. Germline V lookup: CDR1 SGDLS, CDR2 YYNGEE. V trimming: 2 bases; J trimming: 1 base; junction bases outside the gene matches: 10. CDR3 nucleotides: TGTGCCAGCAGCGTGGGCTTGGGGCTAGCGGGATCCTACGAGCAGTACTTC. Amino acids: CASSVGLGLAGSYEQYF.

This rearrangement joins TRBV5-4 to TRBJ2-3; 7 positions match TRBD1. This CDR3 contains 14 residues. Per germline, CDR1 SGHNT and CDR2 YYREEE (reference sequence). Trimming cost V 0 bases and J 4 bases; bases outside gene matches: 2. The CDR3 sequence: CASSLETGADTQYF. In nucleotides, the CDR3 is TGTGCCAGCAGCTTGGAAACAGGGGCAGATACGCAGTATTTT.

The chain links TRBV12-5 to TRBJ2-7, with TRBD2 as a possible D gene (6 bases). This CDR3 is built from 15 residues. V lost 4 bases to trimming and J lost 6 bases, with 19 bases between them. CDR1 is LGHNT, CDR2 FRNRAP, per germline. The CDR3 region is CASGSWEALMGEQYF. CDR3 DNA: TGTGCTAGTGGTTCGTGGGAGGCCCTCATGGGCGAGCAGTACTTC.

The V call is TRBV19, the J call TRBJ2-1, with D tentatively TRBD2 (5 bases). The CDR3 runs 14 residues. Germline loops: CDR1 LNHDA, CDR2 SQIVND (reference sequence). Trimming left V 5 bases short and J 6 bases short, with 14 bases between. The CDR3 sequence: CASSVSSTTNEQFF. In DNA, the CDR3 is TGTGCCAGTAGTGTCTCCTCGACTACCAATGAGCAGTTCTTC.

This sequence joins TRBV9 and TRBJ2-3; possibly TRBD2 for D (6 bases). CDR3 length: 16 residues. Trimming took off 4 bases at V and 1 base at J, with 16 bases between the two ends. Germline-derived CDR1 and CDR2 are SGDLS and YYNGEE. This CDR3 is CASSLWGGGGTDTQYF. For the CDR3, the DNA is TGTGCCAGCAGCCTCTGGGGAGGAGGGGGCACAGATACGCAGTATTTT.

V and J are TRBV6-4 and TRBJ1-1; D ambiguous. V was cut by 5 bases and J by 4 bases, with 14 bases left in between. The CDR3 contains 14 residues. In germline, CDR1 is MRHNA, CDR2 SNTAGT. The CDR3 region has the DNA TGTGCCAGCAGTTTGAAAGAATTCGGCACTGAAGCTTTCTTT. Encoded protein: CASSLKEFGTEAFF.

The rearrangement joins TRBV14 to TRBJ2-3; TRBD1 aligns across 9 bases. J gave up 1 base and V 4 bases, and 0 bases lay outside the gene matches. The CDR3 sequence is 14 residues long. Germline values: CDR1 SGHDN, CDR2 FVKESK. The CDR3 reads CASSRDRGTDTQYF. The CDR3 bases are TGTGCCAGCAGCCGGGACAGGGGCACAGATACGCAGTATTTT.

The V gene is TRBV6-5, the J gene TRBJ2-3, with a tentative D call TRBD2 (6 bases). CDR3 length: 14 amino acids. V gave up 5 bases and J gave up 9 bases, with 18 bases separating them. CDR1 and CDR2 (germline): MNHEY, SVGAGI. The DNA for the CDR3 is TGTGCCAGCAGTCCTGGACTAACCACAGCGACGCAGTATTTT. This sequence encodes CASSPGLTTATQYF.